The 11 T cell receptor beta chains presented below share a single source sample, sequenced in a study of cytomegalovirus exposure and HLA in healthy donors. Method: immunoSEQ multiplex PCR; TCRdb's copy keeps in-frame clones and lacks some. The sample includes approximately 300,000 clones, approximately 90% of them seen just once. Sequencing input: PBMCs. The receptors derive from a woman aged 25 to 39 in good health and CMV-seropositive.

This rearrangement joins TRBV4-2 to TRBJ2-7, with a possible D match to TRBD1 (7 bases). V shed 0 bases and J shed 5 bases, with 20 bases lying between them. The CDR3 has 17 residues. Germline assignment: CDR1 LGHNA and CDR2 YNFKEQ. CDR3 amino acids: CASSQEVAAGGTHEQYF. The CDR3 nucleotides read TGTGCCAGCAGCCAAGAGGTGGCGGCAGGGGGGACCCACGAGCAGTACTTC.

CDR3 DNA sequence: TGTGCCAGCAGCGGCCGACAGGGTTTGAACACCGGGGAGCTGTTTTTT. Protein: CASSGRQGLNTGELFF. The chain couples TRBV5-4 to TRBJ2-2; the match to TRBD1 covers 7 bases. V lost 4 bases, J lost 1 base, and 7 bases stayed unmatched. CDR1 is SGHNT, CDR2 YYREEE, per germline (reference sequence). The length of the CDR3 is 16 residues.

The chain employs TRBV19 and TRBJ2-2; 7 nucleotides line up with TRBD1. The CDR3 is made up of 15 amino acids. CDR1 LNHDA and CDR2 SQIVND come from the germline V gene (reference sequence). J lost 1 base, V lost 5 bases, and 4 bases had no gene match. The CDR3 region is CASSPGDRNTGELFF. CDR3 DNA sequence: TGTGCCAGTAGTCCCGGGGACAGGAACACCGGGGAGCTGTTTTTT.

The chain employs TRBV4-2 and TRBJ1-5; D is uncertain. The CDR3 sequence is 16 residues long. The germline gives CDR1 LGHNA, CDR2 YNFKEQ. Trimming stripped 0 bases from V and 0 bases from J, with 9 bases between. In DNA form, the CDR3 reads TGTGCCAGCAGCCAAGATATCGGCACTAGCAATCAGCCCCAGCATTTT. It yields the protein CASSQDIGTSNQPQHF.

The V and J genes are TRBV7-9 and TRBJ1-4, with D uncertain. In germline, CDR1 is SEHNR, CDR2 FQNEAQ (reference sequence). The CDR3 is made up of 13 amino acids. Trimming cost V 2 bases and J 6 bases, with 7 bases left between them. CDR3 in amino acids: CASSLRQDEKLFF. The CDR3, as DNA: TGTGCCAGCAGCTTAAGGCAGGATGAAAAACTGTTTTTT. Full variable domain (missing parts from reference TRBV7-9 and TRBJ1-4): DTGVSQNPRHKITKRGQNVTFRCDPISEHNRLYWYRQTLGQGPEFLTYFQNEAQLEKSRLLSDRFSAERPKGSFSTLEIQRTEQGDSAMYLCASSLRQDEKLFFGSGTQLSVL.

A remark on this clone: Other DNA sequences in the same sample also yield this CDR3. The chain links TRBV28 to TRBJ1-2; D uncertain. V gave up 3 bases and J gave up 4 bases, with 6 bases separating them. Germline-derived CDR1 and CDR2 are MDHEN and SYDVKM. CDR3 length: 12 residues. As DNA, the CDR3 is TGTGCCAGCAGTTTCGGGGTCTATGGCTACACCTTC. Amino acid sequence: CASSFGVYGYTF.

This sequence joins TRBV2 and TRBJ2-7; 9 bases fit TRBD2. V was clipped by 7 bases and J by 4 bases; unmatched bases: 14. Germline values: CDR1 SNHLY, CDR2 FYNNEI. CDR3 size: 16 residues. CDR3 sequence (DNA): TGTGCCAGCAATGGGGGCGCGGGGGGGCCCCAGTACGAGCAGTACTTC. It codes for CASNGGAGGPQYEQYF.

This chain links TRBV29-1 with TRBJ2-3; 7 bases map to TRBD1. The germline V gene encodes CDR1 SQVTM and CDR2 ANQGSEA. The CDR3 is 15 amino acids. V lost 3 bases and J lost 0; bases outside the gene matches: 6. CDR3 sequence (DNA): TGCAGCGTTGAGCCCCGACAGGGCAGCACAGATACGCAGTATTTT. Translation gives CSVEPRQGSTDTQYF.

This chain links TRBV5-1 with TRBJ1-2, with D tentatively TRBD1 (5 bases). The germline CDR1 and CDR2 sequences are SGHRS and YFSETQ. V was pared by 0 bases and J by 4 bases, with 10 bases between. The CDR3 loop spans 14 amino acids. The CDR3 sequence: CASSLVEGSYGYTF. The CDR3, as DNA: TGCGCCAGCAGCTTGGTGGAGGGGAGCTATGGCTACACCTTC.

The gene calls are TRBV30 and TRBJ2-5; D not certain. CDR1 and CDR2 (germline): GTSNPN, SVGIG (reference sequence). The CDR3 extends over 13 amino acids. Deletions cut 5 bases from V and 1 base from J, with 11 bases between. In DNA, the CDR3 is TGTGCCTGGGGGAAGGTGGTCCAAGAGACCCAGTACTTC. It translates to CAWGKVVQETQYF.

The chain links TRBV5-1 to TRBJ2-7, with D perhaps TRBD1 (5 bases). V was cut by 0 bases and J by 2 bases, with 9 bases left in between. The CDR3 has 14 residues. Germline V CDR1 and CDR2: SGHRS, YFSETQ. The CDR3 region is CASSLDRSPYEQYF. CDR3 DNA sequence: TGCGCCAGCAGCTTGGACAGGAGCCCCTACGAGCAGTACTTC.